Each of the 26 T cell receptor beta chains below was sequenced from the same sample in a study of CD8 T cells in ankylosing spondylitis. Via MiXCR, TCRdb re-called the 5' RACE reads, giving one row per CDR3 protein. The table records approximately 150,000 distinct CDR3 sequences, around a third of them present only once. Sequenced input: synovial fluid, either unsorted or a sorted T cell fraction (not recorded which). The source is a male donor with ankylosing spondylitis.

This CDR3 is CSVGASVETQYF. The CDR3 coding sequence is TGCAGTGTCGGGGCCTCAGTGGAGACCCAGTACTTC. This rearrangement joins TRBV20-1 to TRBJ2-5, with D perhaps assigned TRBD1 or TRBD2 (5 bases each). The CDR3 covers 12 residues. Germline-derived CDR1 and CDR2 are DFQATT and SNEGSKA (reference sequence). Trimming shortened V by 7 bases and J by 5 bases, and 14 bases separated the two germline ends.

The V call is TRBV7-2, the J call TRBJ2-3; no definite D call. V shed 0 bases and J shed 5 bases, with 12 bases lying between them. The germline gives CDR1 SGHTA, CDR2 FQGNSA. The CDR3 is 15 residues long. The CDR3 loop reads CASSLAGGILDTQYF. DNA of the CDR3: TGTGCCAGCAGCTTAGCGGGTGGTATTTTAGATACGCAGTATTTT. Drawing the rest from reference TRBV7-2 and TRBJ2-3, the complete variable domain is GAGVSQSPSNKVTEKGKDVELRCDPISGHTALYWYRQSLGQGLEFLIYFQGNSAPDKSGLPSDRFSAERTGGSVSTLTIQRTQQEDSAVYLCASSLAGGILDTQYFGPGTRLTVL.

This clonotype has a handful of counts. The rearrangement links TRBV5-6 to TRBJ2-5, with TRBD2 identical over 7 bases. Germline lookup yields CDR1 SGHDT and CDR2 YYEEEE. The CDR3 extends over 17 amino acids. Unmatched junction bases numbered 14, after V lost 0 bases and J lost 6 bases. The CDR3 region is CASSLGGTLAVGQTQYF. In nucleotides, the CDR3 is TGTGCCAGCAGCTTGGGGGGTACCCTAGCGGTCGGTCAGACCCAGTACTTC.

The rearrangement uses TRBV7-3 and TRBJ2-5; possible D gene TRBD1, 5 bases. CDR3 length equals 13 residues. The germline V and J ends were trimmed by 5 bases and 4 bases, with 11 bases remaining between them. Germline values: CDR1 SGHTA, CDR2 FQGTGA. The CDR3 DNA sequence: TGTGCCAGCAGCCACGACAGAGGAGAGACCCAGTACTTC. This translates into CASSHDRGETQYF.

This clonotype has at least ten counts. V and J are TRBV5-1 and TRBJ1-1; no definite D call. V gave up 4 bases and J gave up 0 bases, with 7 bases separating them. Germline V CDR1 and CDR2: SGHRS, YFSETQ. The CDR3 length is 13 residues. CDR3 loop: CASSEVLNTEAFF. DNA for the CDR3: TGCGCCAGCAGCGAGGTCCTGAACACTGAAGCTTTCTTT. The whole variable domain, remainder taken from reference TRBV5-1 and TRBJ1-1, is KAGVTQTPRYLIKTRGQQVTLSCSPISGHRSVSWYQQTPGQGLQFLFEYFSETQRNKGNFPGRFSGRQFSNSRSEMNVSTLELGDSALYLCASSEVLNTEAFFGQGTRLTVV.

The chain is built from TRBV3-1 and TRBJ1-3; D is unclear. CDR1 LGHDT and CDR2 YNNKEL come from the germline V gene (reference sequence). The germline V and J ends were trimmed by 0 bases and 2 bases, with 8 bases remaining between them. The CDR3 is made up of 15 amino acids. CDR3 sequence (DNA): TGTGCCAGCAGCCAAGATGGCAGGCCTGGAAACACCATATATTTT. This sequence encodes CASSQDGRPGNTIYF.

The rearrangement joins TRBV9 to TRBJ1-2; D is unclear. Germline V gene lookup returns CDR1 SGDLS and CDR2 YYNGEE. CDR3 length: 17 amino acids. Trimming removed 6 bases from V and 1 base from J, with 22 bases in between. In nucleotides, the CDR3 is TGTGCCAGCACGCGCGGGCAGGACGGCTACTATAACTATGGCTACACCTTC. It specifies CASTRGQDGYYNYGYTF.

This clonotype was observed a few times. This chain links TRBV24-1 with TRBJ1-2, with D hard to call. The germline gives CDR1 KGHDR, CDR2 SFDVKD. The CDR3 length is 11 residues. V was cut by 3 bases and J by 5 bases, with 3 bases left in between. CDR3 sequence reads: CATSDPYGYTF. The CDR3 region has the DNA TGTGCCACCAGTGATCCTTATGGCTACACCTTC.

In DNA form, the CDR3 reads TGTGCCAGCAGCCGCCGAAGGGGGAGAGCGTCGAGTATGACCGGGGAGCTGTTTTTT. Translating it yields CASSRRRGRASSMTGELFF. The genes are TRBV11-2 and TRBJ2-2, with D perhaps TRBD1 (6 bases). In germline, CDR1 is SGHAT, CDR2 FQNNGV. The V end was cut by 5 bases, the J end by 5 bases, with 27 bases between. There are 19 residues in the CDR3.

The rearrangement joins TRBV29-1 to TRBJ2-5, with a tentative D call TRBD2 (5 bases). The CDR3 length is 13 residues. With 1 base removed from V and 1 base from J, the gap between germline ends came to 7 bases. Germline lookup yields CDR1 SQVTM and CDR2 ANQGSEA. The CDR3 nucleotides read TGCAGCGTTGAAGGAGCGGTCCAAGAGACCCAGTACTTC. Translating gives CSVEGAVQETQYF.

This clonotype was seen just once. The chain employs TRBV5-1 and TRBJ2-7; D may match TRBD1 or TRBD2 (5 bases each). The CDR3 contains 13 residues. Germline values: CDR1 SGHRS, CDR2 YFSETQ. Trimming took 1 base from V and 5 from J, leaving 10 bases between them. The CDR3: CASSLSEGNEQYF. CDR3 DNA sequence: TGCGCCAGCAGCTTGTCCGAGGGGAACGAGCAGTACTTC.

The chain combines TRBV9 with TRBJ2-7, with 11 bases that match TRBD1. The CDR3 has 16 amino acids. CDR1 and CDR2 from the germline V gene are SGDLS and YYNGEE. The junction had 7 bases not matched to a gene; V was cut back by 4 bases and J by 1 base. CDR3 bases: TGTGCCAGCAGCCTCCGGGACAGGGGGTATTCCTACGAGCAGTACTTC. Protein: CASSLRDRGYSYEQYF.

This chain's CDR3 is CASSATGTTDTQYF. The CDR3 DNA is TGTGCCAGCAGCGCTACGGGGACCACAGATACGCAGTATTTT. This chain uses TRBV9 with TRBJ2-3; D may match TRBD1 or TRBD2 (5 bases each). Germline CDR1 reads SGDLS; CDR2 reads YYNGEE. The CDR3 runs to 14 residues. Trimming shortened V by 3 bases and J by 2 bases, and 10 bases separated the two germline ends.

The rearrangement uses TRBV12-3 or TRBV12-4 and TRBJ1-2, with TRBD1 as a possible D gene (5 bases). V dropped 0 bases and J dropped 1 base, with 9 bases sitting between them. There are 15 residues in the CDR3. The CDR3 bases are TGTGCCAGCAGTTTAGCGGGGCACCTTAACTATGGCTACACCTTC. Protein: CASSLAGHLNYGYTF.

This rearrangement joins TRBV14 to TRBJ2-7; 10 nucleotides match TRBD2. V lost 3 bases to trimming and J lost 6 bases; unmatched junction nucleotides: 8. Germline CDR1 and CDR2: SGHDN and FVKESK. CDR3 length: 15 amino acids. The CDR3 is CASSHLAGVSVEQYF. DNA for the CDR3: TGTGCCAGCAGCCACCTAGCGGGAGTCTCGGTCGAGCAGTACTTC.

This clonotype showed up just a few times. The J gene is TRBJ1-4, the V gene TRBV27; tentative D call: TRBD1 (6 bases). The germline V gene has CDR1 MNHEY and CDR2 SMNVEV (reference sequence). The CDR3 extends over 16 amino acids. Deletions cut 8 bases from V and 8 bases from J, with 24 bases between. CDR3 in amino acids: CASGIHFRGAWEKLFF. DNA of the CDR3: TGTGCCAGCGGAATCCACTTTCGGGGGGCTTGGGAAAAACTGTTTTTT.

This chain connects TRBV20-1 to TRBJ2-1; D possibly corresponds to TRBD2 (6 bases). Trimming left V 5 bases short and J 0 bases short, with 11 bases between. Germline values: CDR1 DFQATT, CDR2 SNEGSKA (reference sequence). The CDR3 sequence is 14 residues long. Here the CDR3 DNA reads TGCAGTGCTCCTGACGGGAGCTCCTACAATGAGCAGTTCTTC. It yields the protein CSAPDGSSYNEQFF.

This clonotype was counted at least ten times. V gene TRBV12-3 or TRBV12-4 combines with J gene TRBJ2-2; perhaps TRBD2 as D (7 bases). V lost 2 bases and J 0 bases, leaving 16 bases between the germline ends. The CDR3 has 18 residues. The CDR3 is CASSLRGGLTANTGELFF. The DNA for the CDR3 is TGTGCCAGCAGTTTAAGGGGGGGCCTAACAGCGAACACCGGGGAGCTGTTTTTT.

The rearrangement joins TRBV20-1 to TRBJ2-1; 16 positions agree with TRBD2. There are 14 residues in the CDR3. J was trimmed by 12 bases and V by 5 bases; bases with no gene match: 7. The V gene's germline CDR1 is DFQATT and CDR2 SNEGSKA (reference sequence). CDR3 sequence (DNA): TGCAGTGCTTCCGGGACTAGCGGGAGGGTGGGGCAGTTCTTC. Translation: CSASGTSGRVGQFF.

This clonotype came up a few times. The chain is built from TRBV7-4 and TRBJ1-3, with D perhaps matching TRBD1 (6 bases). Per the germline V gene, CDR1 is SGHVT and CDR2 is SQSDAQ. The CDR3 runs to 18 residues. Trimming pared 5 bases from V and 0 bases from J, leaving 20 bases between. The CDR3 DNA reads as TGTGCCAGCAGCCCCCGGGACAAGGCCATCTTCTCTGGAAACACCATATATTTT. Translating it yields CASSPRDKAIFSGNTIYF.

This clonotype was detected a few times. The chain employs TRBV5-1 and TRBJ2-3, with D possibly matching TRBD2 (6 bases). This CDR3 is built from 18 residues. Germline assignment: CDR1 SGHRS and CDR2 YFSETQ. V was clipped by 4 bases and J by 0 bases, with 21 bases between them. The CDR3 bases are TGCGCCAGCAGCAATAAGGGTCTGGCGGGGCCTAGCACAGATACGCAGTATTTT. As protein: CASSNKGLAGPSTDTQYF.

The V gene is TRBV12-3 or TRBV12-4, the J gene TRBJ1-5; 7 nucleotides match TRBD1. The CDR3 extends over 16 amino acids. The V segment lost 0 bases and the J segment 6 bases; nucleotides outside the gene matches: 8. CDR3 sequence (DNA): TGTGCCAGCAGTTTAGCACGACAGGGTGGGGGTCAGCCCCAGCATTTT. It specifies CASSLARQGGGQPQHF.

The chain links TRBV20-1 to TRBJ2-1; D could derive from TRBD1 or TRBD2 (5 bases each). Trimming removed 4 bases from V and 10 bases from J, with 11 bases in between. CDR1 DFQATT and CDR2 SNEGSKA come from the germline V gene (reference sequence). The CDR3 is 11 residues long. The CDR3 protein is CSANTGTEQFF. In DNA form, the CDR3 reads TGCAGTGCTAACACCGGGACCGAGCAGTTCTTC.

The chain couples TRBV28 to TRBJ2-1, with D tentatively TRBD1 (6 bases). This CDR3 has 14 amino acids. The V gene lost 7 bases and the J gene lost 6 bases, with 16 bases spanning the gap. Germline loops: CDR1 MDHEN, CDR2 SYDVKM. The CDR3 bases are TGTGCCAGCAAGGCAGGGGTATCTTTCAATGAGCAGTTCTTC. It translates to CASKAGVSFNEQFF.

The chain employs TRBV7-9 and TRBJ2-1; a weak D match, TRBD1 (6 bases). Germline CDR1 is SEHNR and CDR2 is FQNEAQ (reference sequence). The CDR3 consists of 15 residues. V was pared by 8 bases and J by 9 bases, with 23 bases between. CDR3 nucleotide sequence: TGTGCCAGCCGTACAGGGCCCTCATCCTTCGGTGAGCAGTTCTTC. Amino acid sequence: CASRTGPSSFGEQFF.

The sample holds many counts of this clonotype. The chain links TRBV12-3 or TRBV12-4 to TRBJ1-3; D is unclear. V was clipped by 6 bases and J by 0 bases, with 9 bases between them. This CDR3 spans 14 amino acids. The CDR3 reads CASRPGPSGNTIYF. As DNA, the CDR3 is TGTGCCAGCAGACCCGGGCCCTCTGGAAACACCATATATTTT.